Listed here are 5 T cell receptor beta chains from one sample, sequenced in a study of tumor-infiltrating lymphocytes in primary liver carcinoma. Production of TCR beta cDNA used 500 ng total RNA together with a constant-region primer. What produced the TCR beta libraries was three nested multiplex PCR rounds using slightly modified ARM-PCR. It was with TRBV1-TRBV30 forward primers and a C-beta reverse primer that the first two PCR rounds were run, at approximately 9 cycles each. TCRdb ran MiXCR on the multiplex PCR reads and lists one entry per CDR3 protein. The profile covers 300,000 to 400,000 distinct CDR3 sequences, with roughly two thirds appearing a single time and 5.5% to 7% taken by the ten largest. Unsorted whole blood yielded the blood RNA, and germline DNA was also extracted. Sequencing was done on a sample of peripheral blood. The receptors stem from a man between 40 and 49 years old with primary liver carcinoma and hepatitis B virus infection.

Turning to this clonotype: The junction shows a germline mismatch at one end, possibly a read error. J is TRBJ2-1 and V is TRBV11-2; 7 bases fit TRBD2. Germline-derived CDR1 and CDR2 are SGHAT and FQNNGV. CDR3 size: 17 residues. CDR3 coding DNA: TGTACCAGCAGCTTCCGCGGGAGTCTCAGCTCCGACAATGAGCAGTTCTTC. Translating gives CTSSFRGSLSSDNEQFF. Variable domain in full (rest from reference TRBV11-2 and TRBJ2-1): EAGVAQSPRYKIIEKRQSVAFWCNPISGHATLYWYQQILGQGPKLLIQFQNNGVVDDSQLPKDRFSAERLKGVDSTLKIQPAKLEDSAVYLCTSSFRGSLSSDNEQFFGPGTRLTVL.

In regard to this clonotype: A much larger clone differs by one base, so this may be a read error. Here the CDR3 reads CTSRSGAEAFF. For the CDR3, the DNA is TGTACCAGCAGGTCAGGGGCTGAAGCTTTCTTT. This chain connects TRBV6-5 to TRBJ1-1; perhaps TRBD1 as D (6 bases). CDR3 size: 11 residues. Germline loops: CDR1 MNHEY, CDR2 SVGAGI.

This chain connects TRBV28 to TRBJ2-3; TRBD2 might be the D (6 bases). The CDR3 loop spans 18 amino acids. V dropped 5 bases and J dropped 0 bases, with 21 bases sitting between them. Germline CDR1 is MDHEN and CDR2 is SYDVKM. CDR3 amino acids: CASSTARLVGTSTDTQYF. The CDR3 coding sequence is TGTGCCAGCAGTACGGCCCGTCTAGTGGGGACTAGCACAGATACGCAGTATTTT.

This clonotype appeared a single time. This clone may be a read error of a much larger clone one base away. This chain joins TRBV6-2 or TRBV6-3 and TRBJ2-7, with a weak D call TRBD1 (5 bases). Germline CDR1 MNHEY, CDR2 SVGEGT. This CDR3 spans 17 amino acids. With 5 bases removed from V and 5 bases from J, the gap between germline ends came to 25 bases. CDR3 amino acids: CASSHYIVRTGHHEQYF. DNA for the CDR3: TGTGCCAGCAGTCACTATATCGTAAGAACAGGTCACCACGAGCAGTACTTC.

This clonotype was found once. Here the CDR3 reads CATSELTDTQYF. CDR3 in DNA: TGTGCCACCAGTGAGCTTACAGATACGCAGTATTTT. The V gene is TRBV24-1, the J gene TRBJ2-3; D remains ambiguous. Germline V gene data show CDR1 as KGHDR and CDR2 as SFDVKD. CDR3 length equals 12 residues. The V and J ends lost 4 bases and 3 bases respectively, with 4 bases between them.